This TCR beta chain was sequenced in a study of control samples from healthy donors and cancer patients (dated by TCRdb to the early 2020s). A word on this clone: Its cognate antigen has yet to be identified. Base qualities were left out, and no much larger clone turns up one base away.

Libraries were constructed by the immunoSEQ multiplex PCR assay. In TCRdb, the immuneACCESS table is reduced to in-frame sequences with V and J assigned. These tables do not hold every clone; where another copy was compared, an unresolved V gene accounts for under half, and the others remain unexplained. In this sample the table shows over 50,000 clones, approximately 91% of which occur a single time. Together, the top ten hold around 3.8% of the sample. The CDR3 covers 14 residues, taking in both the cysteine and the phenylalanine. CDR3 DNA is the only sequence kept; it has 42 bases, read in frame from the first base. In the germline V gene, CDR1 corresponds to MNHEY and CDR2 to SVGAGI. V loses 0 bases of germline sequence and J loses 1 base, and the interval between the two ends is 6 bases.

The receptor's source is a man aged 50 or older in good health. In this chain, TRBV6-5 is recombined with TRBJ1-1; the D gene is not confidently resolved. Sequenced sample: blood. The CDR3 amino acid sequence is: CASSYSSQNTEAFF. The nucleotides are TGTGCCAGCAGTTACTCTTCCCAGAACACTGAAGCTTTCTTT.